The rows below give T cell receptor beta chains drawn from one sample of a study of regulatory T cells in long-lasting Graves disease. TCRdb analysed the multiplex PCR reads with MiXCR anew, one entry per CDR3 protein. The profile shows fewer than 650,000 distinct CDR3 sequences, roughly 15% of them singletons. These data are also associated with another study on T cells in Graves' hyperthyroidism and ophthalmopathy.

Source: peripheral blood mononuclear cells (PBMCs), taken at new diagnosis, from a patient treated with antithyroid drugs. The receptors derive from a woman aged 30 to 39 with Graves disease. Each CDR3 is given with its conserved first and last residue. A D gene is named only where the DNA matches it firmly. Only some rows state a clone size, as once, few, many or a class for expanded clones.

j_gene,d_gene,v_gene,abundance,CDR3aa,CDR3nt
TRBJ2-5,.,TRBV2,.,CASSAIGGIGETQYF,TGTGCCAGCAGTGCTATTGGGGGGATTGGGGAGACCCAGTACTTC
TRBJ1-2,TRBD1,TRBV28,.,CASSLDRDWGYTF,TGTGCCAGCAGCCTGGACAGGGATTGGGGCTACACCTTC
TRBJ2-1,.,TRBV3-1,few,CASSLDLFGEQFF,TGTGCCAGCAGCCTCGACCTGTTCGGCGAGCAGTTCTTC
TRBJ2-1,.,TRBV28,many,CASNLRSPTYNEQFF,TGTGCCAGCAACCTCAGGTCACCTACCTACAATGAGCAGTTCTTC
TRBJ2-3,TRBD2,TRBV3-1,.,CASSQGAGGADTQYF,TGTGCCAGCAGCCAAGGAGCGGGAGGGGCAGATACGCAGTATTTT
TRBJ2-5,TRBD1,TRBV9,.,CASSVGTGNRMETQYF,TGTGCCAGCAGCGTAGGGACAGGGAACAGAATGGAGACCCAGTACTTC
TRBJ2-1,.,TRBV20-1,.,CSARVEEQFF,TGCAGTGCTAGAGTCGAGGAGCAGTTCTTC
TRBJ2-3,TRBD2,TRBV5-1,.,CASSWTSGGGTDTQYF,TGCGCCAGCAGCTGGACTAGCGGCGGAGGCACAGATACGCAGTATTTT
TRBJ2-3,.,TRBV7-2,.,CASSLTGVTQYF,TGTGCCAGCAGCTTAACGGGTGTGACGCAGTATTTT
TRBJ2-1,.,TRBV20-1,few,CRPGGQYEQFF,TGCAGACCCGGCGGGCAATACGAGCAGTTCTTC
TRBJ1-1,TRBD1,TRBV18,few,CASSLNRGDTEAFF,TGTGCCAGCTCACTGAACAGGGGAGACACTGAAGCTTTCTTT
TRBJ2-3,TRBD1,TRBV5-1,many,CASSFGTATDTQYF,TGTGCCAGCAGTTTCGGGACAGCCACAGATACGCAGTATTTT
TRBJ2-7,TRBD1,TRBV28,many,CASSPIGTGDYEQYF,TGTGCCAGCAGCCCGATAGGGACAGGTGACTACGAGCAGTACTTC
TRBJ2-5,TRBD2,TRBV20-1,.,CSADVGLAVQETQYF,TGCAGTGCCGACGTTGGACTAGCGGTTCAAGAGACCCAGTACTTC
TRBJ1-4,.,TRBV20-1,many,CSARERTNEKLFF,TGCAGTGCTAGAGAGCGGACTAATGAAAAACTGTTTTTT
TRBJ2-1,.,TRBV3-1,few,CASSRFSGDNEQFF,TGTGCCAGCAGCCGGTTCAGCGGAGACAATGAGCAGTTCTTC